The 31 T cell receptor beta chains in this list originate from one sample, sequenced in a study of sequential checkpoint blockade in melanoma. Profiled with immunoSEQ multiplex PCR; TCRdb holds only in-frame clones, not every one. Of 9,000 to 9,500 clones listed, 25% to 30% are singletons. The treatment was: randomized to nivolumab then ipilimumab (arm A) or the reverse (arm B). Sequencing used tumor tissue (inferred from file names), obtained from a patient given nivolumab and ipilimumab in sequence. Source of these receptors: a human donor with melanoma.

This clone has just a few counts. This chain uses TRBV6-8 with TRBJ1-5; the D is unclear. The CDR3 spans 16 residues. Per germline, CDR1 MNHGY and CDR2 SAAAGT. Trimming took off 5 bases at V and 4 bases at J, with 18 bases between the two ends. For the CDR3, the DNA is TGTGCCAGCAGTGATTTAGTGGTCAGAGGAAATCAGCCCCAGCATTTT. Translated, it gives CASSDLVVRGNQPQHF.

The rearrangement uses TRBV5-1 and TRBJ1-6; D is possibly TRBD1 (5 bases). CDR3 length: 19 residues. V lost 4 bases to trimming and J lost 2 bases, with 22 bases between them. CDR1 and CDR2 from the germline V gene are SGHRS and YFSETQ. CDR3 bases: TGCGCCAGCAGCCCCAAGGGGTGGAAGGGTAGCACCTATAATTCACCCCTCCACTTT. Its translation: CASSPKGWKGSTYNSPLHF.

This clone ranks as medium-sized. Written as DNA, the CDR3 is TGTGCCAGCAGCTTAGGTGGCCGGATCGGTGAGCAGTTCTTC. Amino acids: CASSLGGRIGEQFF. This rearrangement joins TRBV11-3 to TRBJ2-1; no clear D gene. Germline V gene sequence: CDR1 SGHNT, CDR2 YENEEA. Trimming shortened V by 1 base and J by 9 bases, and 13 bases separated the two germline ends. The CDR3 is 14 residues long. Full variable domain (missing parts from reference TRBV11-3 and TRBJ2-1): EAGVVQSPRYKIIEKKQPVAFWCNPISGHNTLYWYLQNLGQGPELLIRYENEEAVDDSQLPKDRFSAERLKGVDSTLKIQPAELGDSAVYLCASSLGGRIGEQFFGPGTRLTVL.

This clone was detected a few times. The chain recombines TRBV6-8 with TRBJ2-7, with D unresolved. This CDR3 contains 12 residues. Per germline, CDR1 MNHGY and CDR2 SAAAGT. CDR3 sequence: CAISGGGYEQYV. CDR3 in DNA: TGTGCCATCAGTGGTGGCGGCTACGAGCAGTACGTC.

The chain employs TRBV5-1 and TRBJ2-2; D may be TRBD1 (6 bases). The CDR3 loop spans 15 amino acids. CDR1 is SGHRS, CDR2 YFSETQ, per germline. Trimming stripped 4 bases from V and 1 base from J, with 11 bases between. CDR3 loop: CASSLIQGNTGELFF. In DNA, the CDR3 is TGCGCCAGCAGCCTCATACAGGGGAACACCGGGGAGCTGTTTTTT.

At least ten counts were recorded for this clone. The rearrangement uses TRBV7-6 and TRBJ2-5, with D perhaps matching TRBD1 (5 bases). Per germline, CDR1 SGHVS and CDR2 FNYEAQ. V was clipped by 4 bases and J by 5 bases, with 14 bases between them. The CDR3 runs to 14 residues. CDR3 in amino acids: CASSSVQDGETQYF. CDR3 bases: TGTGCCAGCAGCTCTGTACAGGATGGGGAGACCCAGTACTTC. Looking up the rest from reference TRBV7-6 and TRBJ2-5 gives the full variable domain: GAGVSQSPRYKVTKRGQDVALRCDPISGHVSLYWYRQALGQGPEFLTYFNYEAQQDKSGLPNDRFSAERPEGSISTLTIQRTEQRDSAMYRCASSSVQDGETQYFGPGTRLLVL.

This chain connects TRBV6-8 to TRBJ2-5, with 7 bases matching TRBD2. In germline, CDR1 is MNHGY, CDR2 SAAAGT. The CDR3 sequence is 15 residues long. With 6 bases clipped from V and 1 base from J, the junction kept 8 bases outside the gene matches. The CDR3: CASSLGGGPQETQYF. DNA of the CDR3: TGTGCCAGCAGCCTCGGCGGGGGACCCCAAGAGACCCAGTACTTC.

This clone counts as medium-sized. J is TRBJ1-6 and V is TRBV19; D is unresolved. Germline values: CDR1 LNHDA, CDR2 SQIVND (reference sequence). V dropped 3 bases and J dropped 13 bases, with 10 bases sitting between them. The CDR3 loop spans 12 amino acids. This CDR3 reads CASSMGVYPLHF. DNA for the CDR3: TGTGCCAGTAGTATGGGAGTTTATCCCCTCCACTTT.

This clone was counted between two and nine times. J is TRBJ2-3 and V is TRBV19; no definite D call. In germline, CDR1 is LNHDA, CDR2 SQIVND (reference sequence). Trimming stripped 1 base from V and 11 bases from J, with 16 bases between. CDR3 length: 14 amino acids. DNA of the CDR3: TGTGCCAGTAGTATAGTAGGAACCCGACTGCGGCAGTATTTT. The encoded protein is CASSIVGTRLRQYF.

This clone is medium-sized within its sample. The rearrangement links TRBV18 to TRBJ2-6; 10 bases fit TRBD1. The V gene end was trimmed by 0 bases and the J gene end by 4 bases; junction bases not matched to a gene: 15. CDR1 KGHSH and CDR2 LQKENI come from the germline V gene. The CDR3 is 21 residues long. CDR3 loop: CASSPPTAVGQGPTGANVLTF. The DNA of the CDR3 is TGTGCCAGCTCACCACCGACGGCGGTGGGACAGGGGCCTACCGGGGCCAACGTCCTGACTTTC.

This clone was detected a few times. V gene TRBV6-8 combines with J gene TRBJ1-1; D call uncertain. Germline CDR1 reads MNHGY; CDR2 reads SAAAGT. This CDR3 spans 13 amino acids. Deletions cut 7 bases from V and 6 bases from J, with 15 bases between. The CDR3 loop reads CASKGQPASEAFF. In DNA, the CDR3 is TGTGCCAGCAAGGGCCAACCGGCCTCTGAAGCTTTCTTT.

This clone came up a few times. This sequence joins TRBV9 and TRBJ2-3; 8 bases line up with TRBD2. This CDR3 spans 13 amino acids. CDR1 and CDR2 (germline): SGDLS, YYNGEE. V dropped 4 bases and J dropped 14; count of bases not matched to a gene: 12. The CDR3 region has the DNA TGTGCCAGCAGCCCCGGATCGGGGGGGCGTCTGTATTTT. Translating it yields CASSPGSGGRLYF.

The table lists this clone with a few counts. The genes are TRBV9 and TRBJ2-2; D not certain. With 2 bases removed from V and 7 bases from J, the gap between germline ends came to 6 bases. The germline V gene encodes CDR1 SGDLS and CDR2 YYNGEE. This CDR3 contains 12 residues. CDR3 region: CASSVFLGELFF. The CDR3, as DNA: TGTGCCAGCAGCGTTTTCCTCGGGGAGCTGTTTTTT.

This chain connects TRBV7-2 to TRBJ1-1, with D hard to call. V was shortened by 0 bases and J by 8 bases, with 10 bases between the two germline ends. Germline CDR1 reads SGHTA; CDR2 reads FQGNSA. CDR3 length: 13 residues. CDR3 coding DNA: TGTGCCAGCAGCTTAGCCCCGAAAATCGAAGCTTTCTTT. Translation: CASSLAPKIEAFF.

V is TRBV18 and J is TRBJ2-5, with D perhaps matching TRBD2 (5 bases). Germline CDR1 is KGHSH and CDR2 is LQKENI. The length of the CDR3 is 16 residues. V was pared by 5 bases and J by 2 bases, with 18 bases between. As DNA, the CDR3 is TGTGCCAGCTCATTCTCAAGAGTACCGGGACAAGAGACCCAGTACTTC. Its translation: CASSFSRVPGQETQYF. Filled out from reference TRBV18 and TRBJ2-5, the complete variable domain reads NAGVMQNPRHLVRRRGQEARLRCSPMKGHSHVYWYRQLPEEGLKFMVYLQKENIIDESGMPKERFSAEFPKEGPSILRIQQVVRGDSAAYFCASSFSRVPGQETQYFGPGTRLLVL.

A few counts support this clone. The chain links TRBV11-3 to TRBJ2-1; 9 positions match TRBD1. Germline loops: CDR1 SGHNT, CDR2 YENEEA. J gave up 6 bases and V 4 bases, and 4 bases lay outside the gene matches. This CDR3 region has 14 residues. The CDR3 protein is CASSSGTGLNEQFF. The CDR3 DNA reads TGTGCCAGCAGCTCCGGGACAGGGCTCAATGAGCAGTTCTTC.

This clone was seen repeatedly, ten times or more. As DNA, the CDR3 is TGTGCCAGCAGGCGCCCCGGCGATTCACCCCTCCACTTT. This encodes CASRRPGDSPLHF. The genes are TRBV6-8 and TRBJ1-6; D ambiguous. The V end was cut by 6 bases, the J end by 8 bases, with 11 bases between. From germline, CDR1 is MNHGY and CDR2 SAAAGT. The CDR3 totals 13 residues.

Ten or more counts support this clone. The chain has TRBV11-3 and TRBJ2-7; the match to TRBD2 covers 7 bases. The CDR3 totals 15 residues. Germline CDR1 reads SGHNT; CDR2 reads YENEEA. V lost 6 bases and J lost 6; bases outside the gene matches: 14. In DNA form, the CDR3 reads TGTGCCAGCAGTTCCGGGAGGCTCGGTAAGGGCGAGCAGTACTTC. Translating it yields CASSSGRLGKGEQYF. Full variable domain (rest looked up from reference TRBV11-3 and TRBJ2-7): EAGVVQSPRYKIIEKKQPVAFWCNPISGHNTLYWYLQNLGQGPELLIRYENEEAVDDSQLPKDRFSAERLKGVDSTLKIQPAELGDSAVYLCASSSGRLGKGEQYFGPGTRLTVT.

The CDR3 sequence: CASSVVGQTEAFF. DNA of the CDR3: TGTGCCAGCAGCGTAGTAGGGCAAACTGAAGCTTTCTTT. The chain employs TRBV9 and TRBJ1-1; D gene ambiguous. This CDR3 has 13 residues. The germline V gene encodes CDR1 SGDLS and CDR2 YYNGEE. V was cut by 0 bases and J by 5 bases, with 8 bases left in between.

The chain is built from TRBV5-1 and TRBJ2-7, with TRBD1 identical over 7 bases. This CDR3 has 14 residues. Germline values: CDR1 SGHRS, CDR2 YFSETQ. J gave up 5 bases and V 0 bases, and 5 bases lay outside the gene matches. CDR3 sequence reads: CASSLGLTGHEQYV. In DNA form, the CDR3 reads TGCGCCAGCAGCTTGGGTTTGACAGGGCACGAGCAGTACGTC.

This clone was picked up many times. The V gene is TRBV9, the J gene TRBJ1-6; D uncertain. The CDR3 length is 14 residues. Trimming left V 7 bases short and J 1 base short, with 9 bases between. Germline V CDR1 and CDR2: SGDLS, YYNGEE. Here the CDR3 DNA reads TGTGCCAGCTCGGAGCAATCCTATAATTCACCCCTCCACTTT. Its translation: CASSEQSYNSPLHF.

V is TRBV6-8 and J is TRBJ1-2, with D possibly TRBD1 on 6 matching bases. The CDR3 runs 16 residues. The V end was cut by 5 bases, the J end by 3 bases, with 19 bases between. Germline CDR1 reads MNHGY; CDR2 reads SAAAGT. CDR3 DNA: TGTGCCAGCAGTACAACCAAAACAGGGTGGTACTATGGCTACACCTTC. Translation: CASSTTKTGWYYGYTF.

This clone was counted many times. The chain carries TRBV6-8 and TRBJ2-7; the D is unclear. The ends were cut back, 0 bases at V and 6 bases at J, with 6 bases in the middle. There are 12 residues in the CDR3. The germline V gene has CDR1 MNHGY and CDR2 SAAAGT. The CDR3 here is CASSYSRSEQYV. The CDR3 DNA sequence: TGTGCCAGCAGTTACTCGAGGTCCGAGCAGTACGTC.

By sample fraction, this clone is medium-sized. The CDR3 loop is CASPLSGGAHNEQFF. The CDR3 DNA reads TGTGCCAGCCCACTTAGCGGGGGGGCCCACAATGAGCAGTTCTTC. This chain connects TRBV6-8 to TRBJ2-1; TRBD2 matches at 11 bases. CDR1 and CDR2 (germline): MNHGY, SAAAGT. V shed 8 bases and J 5 bases; nucleotides not matched to a gene: 8. The CDR3 is made up of 15 amino acids.

The rearrangement uses TRBV28 and TRBJ1-2; TRBD1 matches 7 bases. The CDR3 is 13 residues long. The J segment lost 9 bases and the V segment lost 2 bases, leaving 6 bases of the junction unmatched. Germline values: CDR1 MDHEN, CDR2 SYDVKM. CDR3: CASSLPGGWSYTF. DNA of the CDR3: TGTGCCAGCAGTTTACCAGGGGGGTGGAGCTACACCTTC.

This clone was seen repeatedly, ten times or more. The CDR3 nucleotides read TGTGCCAGCAGCTTACGGGACAGCGCTAACTATGGCTACACCTTC. This translates into CASSLRDSANYGYTF. The chain combines TRBV11-3 with TRBJ1-2; 7 positions match TRBD1. The ends lost 2 bases at V and 0 bases at J; junction bases unmatched: 3. The CDR3 is 15 amino acids. CDR1 and CDR2 (germline): SGHNT, YENEEA. Based on the CDR3 plus reference TRBV11-3 and TRBJ1-2, the full variable domain is EAGVVQSPRYKIIEKKQPVAFWCNPISGHNTLYWYLQNLGQGPELLIRYENEEAVDDSQLPKDRFSAERLKGVDSTLKIQPAELGDSAVYLCASSLRDSANYGYTFGSGTRLTVV.

The chain is built from TRBV28 and TRBJ2-3, with 9 bases identical to TRBD1. The germline V gene has CDR1 MDHEN and CDR2 SYDVKM. Germline trimming cut 3 bases from V and 3 bases from J; bases unmatched to any gene: 1. The CDR3 extends over 14 amino acids. CDR3 region: CASSLGQGTDTQYF. DNA for the CDR3: TGTGCCAGCAGTTTGGGACAGGGTACAGATACGCAGTATTTT.

This clone was detected only a few times. The V and J genes are TRBV9 and TRBJ2-7; possibly TRBD1 or TRBD2 for D (5 bases each). Germline V CDR1 and CDR2: SGDLS, YYNGEE. This CDR3 has 15 residues. Deletions cut 5 bases from V and 3 bases from J, with 18 bases between. The CDR3 loop reads CASSGGRLWFYEQYV. CDR3 DNA: TGTGCCAGCAGTGGGGGACGGCTTTGGTTCTACGAGCAGTACGTC.

The rearrangement links TRBV5-1 to TRBJ2-1; D possibly corresponds to TRBD2 (7 bases). Germline values: CDR1 SGHRS, CDR2 YFSETQ. Between the trimmed V and J ends, which lost 7 bases and 8 bases, there was a span of 22 bases. The CDR3 runs to 15 residues. CDR3 bases: TGCGCCAGCTCCCCGGGGGGCGTAGTTTTCGATGAGCAGTTCTTC. Translated, it gives CASSPGGVVFDEQFF.

This clone is termed medium-sized. The chain has TRBV6-8 and TRBJ1-1; D ambiguous. This CDR3 is 16 amino acids long. V lost 0 bases to trimming and J lost 6 bases, with 17 bases between them. In germline, CDR1 is MNHGY, CDR2 SAAAGT. The CDR3 region has the DNA TGTGCCAGCAGTTACTCTGGCACAGACCCCCGTCCTGAAGCTTTCTTT. Translated: CASSYSGTDPRPEAFF.

CDR3 nucleotides: TGTGCCAGCAGCTCCCTCCCCCCAGGGCGGGGGACCTCGAACACTGAAGCTTTCTTT. Its translation: CASSSLPPGRGTSNTEAFF. The V call is TRBV11-3, the J call TRBJ1-1; D might be TRBD1 (5 bases). The CDR3 consists of 19 residues. Germline-derived CDR1 and CDR2 are SGHNT and YENEEA. V lost 4 bases and J lost 1, with 25 bases in between.